A selection of T cell receptor beta chains follows, all from one sample in a study of shared clonotypes between healthy human individuals. Clones were sequenced by immunoSEQ multiplex PCR, and TCRdb holds only the in-frame ones, with some missing. The sample consists of roughly 1.4 million clones, around 98.5% of them appearing once. Sequenced sample: naive CD4+ T cells sorted from blood. The receptors were sampled from a man younger than 45 in good health. CDR3s include the opening cysteine and the closing phenylalanine or tryptophan. D genes are given only for firm matches. Size values are once, few and many counts, or a class for expanded clones, and some rows have none.

v_gene: TRBV14
d_gene: NA
abundance: once
j_gene: TRBJ2-1
CDR3aa: CASSQDLGYNEQFF
CDR3nt: TGTGCCAGCAGCCAAGATCTGGGGTACAATGAGCAGTTCTTC

v_gene: TRBV29-1
d_gene: NA
abundance: NA
j_gene: TRBJ2-5
CDR3aa: CSVVRGAETQYF
CDR3nt: TGCAGCGTCGTTAGGGGGGCAGAGACCCAGTACTTC

v_gene: TRBV7-2
d_gene: TRBD1
abundance: few
j_gene: TRBJ2-1
CDR3aa: CASSFGPDRGPFF
CDR3nt: TGTGCCAGCAGCTTTGGGCCCGACAGGGGTCCGTTCTTC

v_gene: TRBV18
d_gene: NA
abundance: NA
j_gene: TRBJ2-2
CDR3aa: CASSPPGTAGTGELFF
CDR3nt: TGTGCCAGCTCACCACCCGGGACAGCGGGTACCGGGGAGCTGTTTTTT

v_gene: TRBV14
d_gene: TRBD2
abundance: NA
j_gene: TRBJ2-1
CDR3aa: CASSQALAGYNEQFF
CDR3nt: TGTGCCAGCAGCCAAGCTCTAGCGGGGTACAATGAGCAGTTCTTC

v_gene: TRBV2
d_gene: NA
abundance: NA
j_gene: TRBJ2-6
CDR3aa: CASCFDRSGANVLTF
CDR3nt: TGTGCCAGCTGTTTTGACAGGTCTGGGGCCAACGTCCTGACTTTC

v_gene: TRBV19
d_gene: NA
abundance: NA
j_gene: TRBJ2-1
CDR3aa: CASTRAGYNEQFF
CDR3nt: TGTGCCAGTACGCGGGCAGGGTACAATGAGCAGTTCTTC

v_gene: TRBV2
d_gene: TRBD2
abundance: NA
j_gene: TRBJ2-7
CDR3aa: CASSERSGSWYEQYF
CDR3nt: TGTGCCAGCAGTGAACGCAGCGGGAGTTGGTACGAGCAGTACTTC

v_gene: TRBV28
d_gene: TRBD2
abundance: NA
j_gene: TRBJ2-7
CDR3aa: CASWGLAGGSYEQYF
CDR3nt: TGTGCCAGCTGGGGTCTAGCGGGAGGATCGTACGAGCAGTACTTC

v_gene: TRBV7-2
d_gene: TRBD2
abundance: once
j_gene: TRBJ2-7
CDR3aa: CASSPGGAGYEQYF
CDR3nt: TGTGCCAGCAGCCCGGGGGGAGCAGGGTACGAGCAGTACTTC

v_gene: TRBV7-2
d_gene: NA
abundance: NA
j_gene: TRBJ1-1
CDR3aa: CASSLYGTQNTEAFF
CDR3nt: TGTGCCAGCAGCCTTTACGGGACACAGAACACTGAAGCTTTCTTT

v_gene: TRBV30
d_gene: TRBD1
abundance: NA
j_gene: TRBJ2-5
CDR3aa: CALTGGTGMGQETQYF
CDR3nt: TGTGCCCTGACAGGGGGGACAGGGATGGGGCAAGAGACCCAGTACTTC

v_gene: TRBV7-9
d_gene: TRBD1
abundance: NA
j_gene: TRBJ1-4
CDR3aa: CASSSFETGGEKLFF
CDR3nt: TGTGCCAGCAGCTCATTCGAGACAGGGGGTGAAAAACTGTTTTTT

v_gene: TRBV6-1
d_gene: NA
abundance: NA
j_gene: TRBJ1-1
CDR3aa: CASRRWMDLGSEAFF
CDR3nt: TGTGCCAGCAGGAGGTGGATGGACCTGGGGTCTGAAGCTTTCTTT

v_gene: TRBV7-2
d_gene: NA
abundance: NA
j_gene: TRBJ2-3
CDR3aa: CASSGRGVPDTQYF
CDR3nt: TGTGCCAGCAGCGGCCGGGGCGTCCCAGATACGCAGTATTTT

v_gene: TRBV10-3
d_gene: TRBD2
abundance: NA
j_gene: TRBJ2-2
CDR3aa: CAIEIRAGAGELFF
CDR3nt: TGTGCCATCGAGATAAGGGCGGGAGCCGGGGAGCTGTTTTTT

v_gene: TRBV4-1
d_gene: NA
abundance: NA
j_gene: TRBJ1-1
CDR3aa: CASSPVPGYEAFF
CDR3nt: TGCGCCAGCAGCCCCGTTCCGGGCTATGAAGCTTTCTTT

v_gene: TRBV7-9
d_gene: TRBD2
abundance: NA
j_gene: TRBJ2-2
CDR3aa: CASRNSGRHTGELFF
CDR3nt: TGTGCCAGCAGGAATAGCGGGAGACACACCGGGGAGCTGTTTTTT

v_gene: TRBV9
d_gene: NA
abundance: once
j_gene: TRBJ2-1
CDR3aa: CASRKDEVYNEQFF
CDR3nt: TGTGCCAGTCGGAAGGACGAGGTTTACAATGAGCAGTTCTTC

v_gene: TRBV4-1
d_gene: TRBD1
abundance: NA
j_gene: TRBJ2-1
CDR3aa: CASRPSGTGYNEQFF
CDR3nt: TGCGCCAGCAGGCCGTCCGGGACAGGTTACAATGAGCAGTTCTTC

v_gene: TRBV27
d_gene: NA
abundance: NA
j_gene: TRBJ2-2
CDR3aa: CASSFRTGELFF
CDR3nt: TGTGCCAGCAGTTTTCGCACCGGGGAGCTGTTTTTT

v_gene: TRBV2
d_gene: TRBD1
abundance: NA
j_gene: TRBJ2-7
CDR3aa: CASSEGRQGPYEQYF
CDR3nt: TGTGCCAGCAGTGAAGGGAGACAGGGTCCCTACGAGCAGTACTTC

v_gene: TRBV5-1
d_gene: TRBD1
abundance: NA
j_gene: TRBJ1-5
CDR3aa: CASSPGTGVQPQHF
CDR3nt: TGCGCCAGCAGCCCCGGGACAGGGGTTCAGCCCCAGCATTTT